The 20 T cell receptor beta chains below all came from one sample that was sequenced in a study of technical replicates of blood from several donors. Sequencing used immunoSEQ multiplex PCR; TCRdb keeps in-frame clones, though not all of them. The repertoire holds tens of thousands of clones, with over 75% as singletons. The sample comprised PBMCs. The source of these receptors is a human donor in good health. Some clones in this sample may be carry-over from other donors' samples.

In its sample, this clone was seen once. The chain links TRBV2 to TRBJ1-6; D remains unclear. This CDR3 is 15 amino acids long. Trimming left V 6 bases short and J 0 bases short, with 9 bases between. Germline-derived CDR1 and CDR2 are SNHLY and FYNNEI. The CDR3 loop is CASSRSSSYNSPLHF. The DNA of the CDR3 is TGTGCCAGCAGCAGGTCCAGCTCCTATAATTCACCCCTCCACTTT.

This rearrangement joins TRBV6-1 to TRBJ2-1; 10 bases are shared with TRBD2. V lost 3 bases, J lost 15 bases, and 11 bases stayed unmatched. The V gene's germline CDR1 is MNHNS and CDR2 SASEGT. This CDR3 is built from 14 residues. CDR3 residues: CASSDSGLAGVWFF. Written as DNA, the CDR3 is TGTGCCAGCAGTGATTCAGGCCTAGCGGGGGTCTGGTTCTTC.

This sequence joins TRBV2 and TRBJ1-1; a possible D gene is TRBD1 (5 bases). Trimming stripped 2 bases from V and 4 bases from J, with 8 bases between. The CDR3 sequence is 13 residues long. CDR1 is SNHLY, CDR2 FYNNEI, per germline. The CDR3 DNA sequence: TGTGCCAGCAGTGAAAGGGGAGGCACTGAAGCTTTCTTT. Its translation: CASSERGGTEAFF. The variable domain in full, completed from reference TRBV2 and TRBJ1-1, reads EPEVTQTPSHQVTQMGQEVILRCVPISNHLYFYWYRQILGQKVEFLVSFYNNEISEKSEIFDDQFSVERPDGSNFTLKIRSTKLEDSAMYFCASSERGGTEAFFGQGTRLTVV.

This rearrangement joins TRBV5-1 to TRBJ2-3; TRBD2 agrees at 7 bases. The length of the CDR3 is 15 residues. The J segment lost 0 bases and the V segment lost 2 bases, leaving 3 bases of the junction unmatched. In germline, CDR1 is SGHRS, CDR2 YFSETQ. CDR3 protein: CASSFGGGSTDTQYF. CDR3 DNA sequence: TGCGCCAGCAGCTTCGGCGGGGGAAGCACAGATACGCAGTATTTT.

The chain recombines TRBV27 with TRBJ2-7; 8 bases align to TRBD1. The CDR3 is 14 residues long. V was clipped by 6 bases and J by 3 bases; unmatched bases: 7. The germline gives CDR1 MNHEY, CDR2 SMNVEV (reference sequence). DNA of the CDR3: TGTGCCAGCAGGGCCGGACAGGGCCGCTACGAGCAGTACTTC. Its translation: CASRAGQGRYEQYF.

The sample holds a few counts of this clone. This sequence joins TRBV11-2 and TRBJ1-2; D remains unclear. The ends were cut back, 2 bases at V and 4 bases at J, with 11 bases in the middle. In germline, CDR1 is SGHAT, CDR2 FQNNGV. The CDR3 spans 14 residues. DNA for the CDR3: TGTGCCAGCAGCTTATCGGGTGGACTCTATGGCTACACCTTC. Protein sequence: CASSLSGGLYGYTF.

The chain couples TRBV7-8 to TRBJ1-4, with a weak D call TRBD1 (5 bases). The CDR3 has 13 residues. The V end was cut by 5 bases, the J end by 8 bases, with 12 bases between. CDR1 SGHVS and CDR2 FQNEAQ come from the germline V gene. The CDR3 nucleotides read TGTGCCAGCAGCCCAGGGTTTTACGAAAAACTGTTTTTT. Its translation: CASSPGFYEKLFF.

The rearrangement links TRBV7-2 to TRBJ1-2, with TRBD1 identical over 7 bases. The V and J ends lost 5 bases and 4 bases, in that order; junction bases with no gene match: 4. This CDR3 is built from 13 residues. From germline, CDR1 is SGHTA and CDR2 FQGNSA. In nucleotides, the CDR3 is TGTGCCAGCAGCCCCTGGACAGGCTATGGCTACACCTTC. This translates into CASSPWTGYGYTF.

The genes are TRBV15 and TRBJ2-7; D is unresolved. V was trimmed by 5 bases and J by 5 bases, leaving 16 bases between them. CDR1 and CDR2 from the germline V gene are LNHNV and YYDKDF (reference sequence). This CDR3 has 14 amino acids. The CDR3, as DNA: TGTGCCACCAGCCCCCCCCGGGTGTGGGACGAGCAGTACTTC. This encodes CATSPPRVWDEQYF.

This sequence joins TRBV7-9 and TRBJ2-1, with D hard to call. The V gene lost 5 bases and the J gene lost 4 bases, with 9 bases spanning the gap. The CDR3 is 13 amino acids. Germline assignment: CDR1 SEHNR and CDR2 FQNEAQ (reference sequence). This CDR3 is CASSPGSYNEQFF. DNA for the CDR3: TGTGCCAGCAGCCCCGGGTCATACAATGAGCAGTTCTTC.

The V call is TRBV14, the J call TRBJ2-7; 10 bases align to TRBD1. The V segment lost 3 bases and the J segment 4 bases; nucleotides outside the gene matches: 9. The CDR3 contains 16 residues. The germline CDR1 and CDR2 sequences are SGHDN and FVKESK. This chain's CDR3 is CASSHLPGQGTYEQYF. DNA for the CDR3: TGTGCCAGCAGCCACCTACCGGGACAGGGGACTTACGAGCAGTACTTC.

This chain uses TRBV6-5 with TRBJ2-1; the match to TRBD2 covers 7 bases. There are 13 residues in the CDR3. V shed 5 bases, J shed 6 bases, and the junction held 4 bases outside the gene matches. The germline CDR1 and CDR2 sequences are MNHEY and SVGAGI. Written as DNA, the CDR3 is TGTGCCAGCAGTAAGGGAGGGCCCAATGAGCAGTTCTTC. Its translation is CASSKGGPNEQFF.

The gene calls are TRBV30 and TRBJ1-4; 8 bases are shared with TRBD1. The CDR3 loop spans 12 amino acids. Trimming cost V 5 bases and J 8 bases; bases outside gene matches: 4. Looked up from germline, CDR1 is GTSNPN and CDR2 is SVGIG (reference sequence). The CDR3 reads CAWGQGIEKLFF. In DNA, the CDR3 is TGTGCCTGGGGACAGGGTATCGAAAAACTGTTTTTT.

This chain links TRBV30 with TRBJ1-1; D remains unclear. CDR3 length: 13 amino acids. The V and J ends lost 4 bases and 5 bases respectively, with 14 bases between them. CDR1 is GTSNPN and CDR2 is SVGIG in the germline V gene (reference sequence). This CDR3 is CAWTPRVETEAFF. The CDR3 nucleotides read TGTGCCTGGACTCCTAGAGTTGAAACTGAAGCTTTCTTT.

The chain couples TRBV7-2 to TRBJ2-2, with 7 bases lining up with TRBD2. V shed 6 bases and J 4 bases; nucleotides not matched to a gene: 5. The CDR3 extends over 14 amino acids. CDR1 SGHTA and CDR2 FQGNSA come from the germline V gene. The CDR3 here is CASRLGGITGELFF. The DNA for the CDR3 is TGTGCCAGCAGACTGGGGGGGATCACCGGGGAGCTGTTTTTT.

J is TRBJ2-5 and V is TRBV9; possibly TRBD2 for D (5 bases). The germline V and J ends were trimmed by 1 base and 5 bases, with 6 bases remaining between them. The CDR3 has 12 residues. From germline, CDR1 is SGDLS and CDR2 YYNGEE. CDR3 coding DNA: TGTGCCAGCAGCGTATCGGGGGAGACCCAGTACTTC. Its translation is CASSVSGETQYF.

The rearrangement links TRBV4-3 to TRBJ2-3; 7 bases line up with TRBD2. CDR1 LGHNA and CDR2 YSLEER come from the germline V gene. The trim removed 5 bases at V and 0 bases at J, leaving 2 bases unmatched. This CDR3 region has 14 residues. CDR3 region: CASSGLGSTDTQYF. DNA of the CDR3: TGCGCCAGCAGCGGACTAGGAAGCACAGATACGCAGTATTTT.

J is TRBJ2-2 and V is TRBV9; 9 nucleotides line up with TRBD1. With 4 bases clipped from V and 6 bases from J, the junction kept 7 bases outside the gene matches. Germline CDR1 SGDLS, CDR2 YYNGEE. The CDR3 has 15 residues. The CDR3 DNA sequence: TGTGCCAGCAGCACCGGGACAGGGAAGGCCGGGGAGCTGTTTTTT. This codes for CASSTGTGKAGELFF.

The chain employs TRBV18 and TRBJ1-2, with D perhaps TRBD1 (6 bases). This CDR3 is 11 amino acids long. V lost 6 bases and J 8 bases, leaving 10 bases between the germline ends. CDR1 is KGHSH, CDR2 LQKENI, per germline. The CDR3 region is CASSSGQGYTF. In DNA form, the CDR3 reads TGTGCCAGCTCGTCAGGACAGGGCTACACCTTC.

This clone has a handful of counts. This chain uses TRBV6-5 with TRBJ1-1; no definite D call. The germline V gene encodes CDR1 MNHEY and CDR2 SVGAGI. The CDR3 contains 13 residues. Trimming pared 2 bases from V and 1 base from J, leaving 5 bases between. DNA of the CDR3: TGTGCCAGCAGTTACGCGCGGAACACTGAAGCTTTCTTT. This translates into CASSYARNTEAFF.